One sample yielded the 19 T cell receptor beta chains listed below, sequenced in a study of blood T cell repertoires in COVID-19. Sequencing used immunoSEQ multiplex PCR; TCRdb keeps in-frame clones, though not all of them. The sample holds some 120,000 clones; approximately 87% are singletons and the top ten take approximately 8.1%. The specimen was peripheral blood. The receptor source for this set is a man in his forties or fifties with acute or convalescent COVID-19.

The J gene is TRBJ2-3, the V gene TRBV6-4; 11 positions agree with TRBD2. V lost 3 bases to trimming and J lost 1 base; unmatched junction nucleotides: 0. Germline assignment: CDR1 MRHNA and CDR2 SNTAGT. The CDR3 extends over 15 amino acids. CDR3 residues: CASSETSGGTDTQYF. Here the CDR3 DNA reads TGTGCCAGCAGTGAGACTAGCGGGGGCACAGATACGCAGTATTTT.

CDR3 protein: CASSPGTSGREQYF. As DNA, the CDR3 is TGTGCCAGCAGCCCAGGGACTAGCGGGAGAGAGCAGTACTTC. The rearrangement links TRBV7-9 to TRBJ2-7; 14 nucleotides line up with TRBD2. The CDR3 extends over 14 amino acids. V was pared by 5 bases and J by 7 bases, with 4 bases of the junction left unmatched. Germline CDR1 and CDR2: SEHNR and FQNEAQ (reference sequence). Together with reference TRBV7-9 and TRBJ2-7, the CDR3 gives the full variable domain: DTGVSQNPRHKITKRGQNVTFRCDPISEHNRLYWYRQTLGQGPEFLTYFQNEAQLEKSRLLSDRFSAERPKGSFSTLEIQRTEQGDSAMYLCASSPGTSGREQYFGPGTRLTVT.

The chain combines TRBV29-1 with TRBJ1-1, with a weak D call TRBD1 (6 bases). V was trimmed by 4 bases and J by 4 bases, leaving 7 bases between them. The CDR3 runs 11 residues. Per germline, CDR1 SQVTM and CDR2 ANQGSEA. The CDR3 loop is CSVGGGTEAFF. The CDR3 coding sequence is TGCAGCGTTGGAGGGGGCACTGAAGCTTTCTTT. The full variable domain, in which reference TRBV29-1 and TRBJ1-1 provide the parts outside the CDR3, is SAVISQKPSRDICQRGTSLTIQCQVDSQVTMMFWYRQQPGQSLTLIATANQGSEATYESGFVIDKFPISRPNLTFSTLTVSNMSPEDSSIYLCSVGGGTEAFFGQGTRLTVV.

This sequence joins TRBV15 and TRBJ2-7; 7 bases line up with TRBD1. With 1 base clipped from V and 7 bases from J, the junction kept 13 bases outside the gene matches. Germline V gives CDR1 LNHNV, CDR2 YYDKDF (reference sequence). The CDR3 has 16 amino acids. In DNA form, the CDR3 reads TGTGCCACCAGCAGAGGCCAAGGGAAGACAGGGCGGGAGCAGTACTTC. Translating gives CATSRGQGKTGREQYF.

CDR3 amino acids: CASRKGTGWDTEAFF. The CDR3 DNA reads as TGTGCCAGCAGAAAAGGGACAGGGTGGGACACTGAAGCTTTCTTT. J is TRBJ1-1 and V is TRBV6-5; 9 nucleotides match TRBD1. Germline V gives CDR1 MNHEY, CDR2 SVGAGI. The CDR3 loop spans 15 amino acids. V shed 6 bases and J 3 bases; nucleotides not matched to a gene: 8.

CDR3: CASSLLIGTGSYEQYF. CDR3 coding DNA: TGCGCCAGCAGCTTGTTAATCGGGACAGGATCCTACGAGCAGTACTTC. The chain joins TRBV5-1 to TRBJ2-7; 8 bases fit TRBD1. This CDR3 has 16 residues. Germline loops: CDR1 SGHRS, CDR2 YFSETQ. The V segment lost 1 base and the J segment 1 base; nucleotides outside the gene matches: 7.

V and J are TRBV5-4 and TRBJ1-4, with D unresolved. Trimming removed 4 bases at V and 2 bases at J, with 9 bases between. Germline V gene sequence: CDR1 SGHNT, CDR2 YYREEE (reference sequence). The CDR3 has 14 amino acids. The CDR3 sequence: CASSRGLTNEKLFF. In DNA form, the CDR3 reads TGTGCCAGCAGCCGGGGTTTGACTAATGAAAAACTGTTTTTT.

The gene calls are TRBV7-9 and TRBJ1-1; 10 bases align to TRBD1. Germline lookup yields CDR1 SEHNR and CDR2 FQNEAQ (reference sequence). The CDR3 extends over 15 amino acids. The ends lost 1 base at V and 6 bases at J; junction bases unmatched: 5. The CDR3 coding sequence is TGTGCCAGCAGCTTAGGACAGGGGGCTTTCCCTGAAGCTTTCTTT. It is translated as CASSLGQGAFPEAFF.

V and J are TRBV5-1 and TRBJ1-3, with TRBD1 as a possible D gene (5 bases). The CDR3 length is 16 residues. The germline V gene encodes CDR1 SGHRS and CDR2 YFSETQ. V dropped 0 bases and J dropped 0 bases, with 10 bases sitting between them. CDR3 region: CASSLVTGPSGNTIYF. The CDR3 DNA reads TGCGCCAGCAGCTTGGTTACAGGACCCTCTGGAAACACCATATATTTT.

V usage is TRBV28 and J usage is TRBJ1-2; TRBD1 matches 7 bases. The CDR3 runs to 13 residues. Per the germline V gene, CDR1 is MDHEN and CDR2 is SYDVKM. V lost 6 bases and J lost 5; bases outside the gene matches: 6. The CDR3 loop is CASRTDRRYGYTF. The DNA of the CDR3 is TGTGCCAGCAGGACGGACAGGCGGTATGGCTACACCTTC.

V gene TRBV4-1 combines with J gene TRBJ1-2, with 9 positions matching TRBD1. The CDR3 contains 15 residues. CDR1 and CDR2 from the germline V gene are MGHRA and YSYEKL. V was pared by 4 bases and J by 5 bases, with 8 bases of the junction left unmatched. The CDR3 loop reads CASSPLLQGAYGYTF. The CDR3 DNA follows: TGCGCCAGCAGCCCTTTACTACAGGGGGCTTATGGCTACACCTTC.

This chain uses TRBV6-5 with TRBJ2-3; D is ambiguous. V lost 6 bases, J lost 6 bases, and 7 bases lay in between. The CDR3 contains 11 residues. Germline V gene lookup returns CDR1 MNHEY and CDR2 SVGAGI. Here the CDR3 reads CASSLGDTQYF. DNA for the CDR3: TGTGCCAGCAGCCTCGGGGATACGCAGTATTTT.

This chain joins TRBV25-1 and TRBJ1-1; possibly TRBD1 for D (6 bases). The CDR3 has 14 amino acids. Trimming removed 10 bases from V and 1 base from J, with 16 bases in between. Germline-derived CDR1 and CDR2 are MGHDK and SYGVNS. CDR3: CATQGTLRNTEAFF. The CDR3 DNA follows: TGTGCCACCCAGGGGACACTCAGGAACACTGAAGCTTTCTTT.

The chain has TRBV7-6 and TRBJ2-6, with D uncertain. In germline, CDR1 is SGHVS, CDR2 FNYEAQ. This CDR3 is 15 amino acids long. Deletions cut 5 bases from V and 5 bases from J, with 13 bases between. CDR3 sequence: CASSPVLSRANVLTF. In DNA, the CDR3 is TGTGCCAGCAGCCCGGTCCTGTCGAGGGCCAACGTCCTGACTTTC.

The CDR3 protein is CASSLTSGRWNTGELFF. CDR3 DNA sequence: TGTGCCAGCAGCTTGACTAGCGGGAGATGGAACACCGGGGAGCTGTTTTTT. V and J are TRBV11-3 and TRBJ2-2; TRBD2 agrees at 12 bases. Trimming at V came to 3 bases and at J to 1 base, leaving 3 bases not matched to a gene. The CDR3 contains 17 residues. The germline V gene encodes CDR1 SGHNT and CDR2 YENEEA. The full variable domain, rest sourced from reference TRBV11-3 and TRBJ2-2, is EAGVVQSPRYKIIEKKQPVAFWCNPISGHNTLYWYLQNLGQGPELLIRYENEEAVDDSQLPKDRFSAERLKGVDSTLKIQPAELGDSAVYLCASSLTSGRWNTGELFFGEGSRLTVL.

The V gene is TRBV6-5, the J gene TRBJ2-1; D might be TRBD2 (5 bases). The germline gives CDR1 MNHEY, CDR2 SVGAGI. The CDR3 consists of 15 residues. Trimming left V 6 bases short and J 6 bases short, with 18 bases between. CDR3 residues: CASRSGGSRPNEQFF. CDR3 DNA: TGTGCCAGCAGGAGCGGAGGCTCCCGGCCCAATGAGCAGTTCTTC.

V and J are TRBV7-9 and TRBJ1-1; maybe TRBD1 (6 bases). V lost 5 bases, J lost 4 bases, and 17 bases lay in between. Germline CDR1 SEHNR, CDR2 FQNEAQ (reference sequence). This CDR3 has 15 residues. CDR3 bases: TGTGCCAGCAGCCCCACCCGGCAGGGGACCACTGAAGCTTTCTTT. Its translation is CASSPTRQGTTEAFF. The full variable domain, in which reference TRBV7-9 and TRBJ1-1 provide the parts outside the CDR3, is DTGVSQNPRHKITKRGQNVTFRCDPISEHNRLYWYRQTLGQGPEFLTYFQNEAQLEKSRLLSDRFSAERPKGSFSTLEIQRTEQGDSAMYLCASSPTRQGTTEAFFGQGTRLTVV.

A remark on this clone: Other DNA sequences in this sample translate to the same CDR3. This rearrangement joins TRBV3-1 (or the pseudogene TRBV3-2) to TRBJ1-6, with D maybe TRBD1 (6 bases). Trimming took 1 base from V and 7 from J, leaving 8 bases between them. The CDR3 has 14 amino acids. The germline gives CDR1 LGHDT, CDR2 YNNKEL (reference sequence). The CDR3 loop reads CASSQGTANSPLHF. In DNA form, the CDR3 reads TGTGCCAGCAGCCAAGGGACAGCCAATTCACCCCTCCACTTT.

The chain combines TRBV29-1 with TRBJ2-1; no clear D. The CDR3 length is 12 residues. V lost 4 bases and J lost 5, with 9 bases in between. The germline V gene has CDR1 SQVTM and CDR2 ANQGSEA. CDR3 in DNA: TGCAGCGTTGTGAGAGGAGACAATGAGCAGTTCTTC. As protein: CSVVRGDNEQFF.